This TCR delta chain emerged from a study of Vδ1+ human thymocytes. For this clone: Its antigen is unidentified.

Between roughly 98% and 99.6% of sorted thymocytes were Vdelta1+. General study findings and limits: Thymic TRG and TRD repertoires appeared highly polyclonal. Around a fifth of thymic delta-chain sequences were Vdelta2, with few Vdelta3, unlike blood Vdelta1+ controls.

Extracted RNA was reverse transcribed into cDNA. The CDR3 regions were amplified by multiplex PCR from V-gene primers to a constant-region primer. TCRdb re-processed the multiplex PCR reads via CATT. Of about 58,000 delta-chain clones in the sample, around 16% were seen once. Trimming took 3 bases from V and 1 from J; bases not matched to a gene: 8. The CDR3 extends over 20 amino acids. The germline V gene encodes CDR1 GEAIGNYY and CDR2 EKD. This rearrangement joins TRDV2 to TRDJ3; TRDD3 agrees at 13 bases. The sequenced material came from Vdelta1+ gamma-delta thymocytes from the thymus. Sample subset: FACS-sorted CD3+ TCRalphabeta- TCRVdelta1+ TCRVdelta2- thymocytes. This receptor was obtained from a girl in the first two years of life who had congenital heart surgery. Here the CDR3 reads CACDAYWGIRGSWDTRQMFF. Written as DNA, the CDR3 is TGTGCCTGTGACGCCTACTGGGGGATACGCGGGTCCTGGGACACCCGACAGATGTTTTTC.